These 8 T cell receptor beta chains were sequenced from one sample in a study of T cell therapy after organ transplantation (dated by TCRdb to about 2019). Library preparation employed the immunoSEQ multiplex PCR assay. As stored in TCRdb, this immuneACCESS dataset retains in-frame rearrangements with V and J assigned. A fraction of the clones does not appear; measured against another copy, unresolved V genes explain less than half of the discrepancy, and the remainder lacks a known reason. The sample profile shows 50,000 or so clones; 94% of them were found once. The ten largest make up 2.5% to 3.5% of the sample. No antigen has been identified for these receptors. This specimen's time point label, interpreted: before start of T cell therapy. The starting material was CD8+ T cells from blood, obtained before autologous CMV-specific T cell therapy. The source of these receptors is a human patient who had received a solid organ transplant and had CMV disease.

This clone was seen once. This rearrangement joins TRBV27 to TRBJ1-2; 8 bases map to TRBD1. Germline CDR1 and CDR2: MNHEY and SMNVEV (reference sequence). The CDR3 is 12 amino acids. CDR3 sequence (DNA): TGTGTCACCGGACAGGGTAACTATGGCTACACCTTC. This sequence encodes CVTGQGNYGYTF.

The V gene is TRBV30, the J gene TRBJ2-7; D is unclear. Germline loops: CDR1 GTSNPN, CDR2 SVGIG (reference sequence). The V end lost 2 bases, the J end lost 6 bases, and 14 bases lay between the germline ends. The CDR3 totals 13 residues. The CDR3 loop reads CAWSLGRPSEQYF. The CDR3 bases are TGTGCCTGGAGTTTGGGCAGGCCCTCCGAGCAGTACTTC.

This chain links TRBV19 with TRBJ1-6; maybe TRBD1 (6 bases). Germline CDR1 reads LNHDA; CDR2 reads SQIVND (reference sequence). The V gene lost 2 bases and the J gene lost 10 bases, with 15 bases spanning the gap. The CDR3 contains 15 residues. As DNA, the CDR3 is TGTGCCAGTAGTATACTCGGGACATTCGGATCACCCCTCCACTTT. Amino acids: CASSILGTFGSPLHF.

Written as DNA, the CDR3 is TGTGCCAGCGGATCGCACACTGAAGCTTTCTTT. Translation: CASGSHTEAFF. The V and J genes are TRBV7-6 and TRBJ1-1; D call uncertain. Germline V gene sequence: CDR1 SGHVS, CDR2 FNYEAQ. This CDR3 is built from 11 residues. V was shortened by 8 bases and J by 3 bases, with 7 bases between the two germline ends.

The chain is built from TRBV6-6 and TRBJ1-2, with D uncertain. V lost 6 bases and J 4 bases, leaving 21 bases between the germline ends. CDR3 length equals 16 residues. Germline loops: CDR1 MNHNY, CDR2 SVGAGI (reference sequence). The CDR3 coding sequence is TGTGCCAGCAGCTCTACCGGAGGGAGGGAGCTCTATGGCTACACCTTC. Residues: CASSSTGGRELYGYTF.

The chain employs TRBV18 and TRBJ2-7; tentatively, D is TRBD1 or TRBD2 (6 bases each). With 2 bases removed from V and 5 bases from J, the gap between germline ends came to 10 bases. The CDR3 covers 13 residues. CDR1 is KGHSH and CDR2 is LQKENI in the germline V gene. The CDR3 DNA reads as TGTGCCAGCTCACCAGGAGGGGGGAACGAGCAGTACTTC. Its translation: CASSPGGGNEQYF.

CDR3 region: CASSQGGYEQYF. In DNA, the CDR3 is TGTGCCAGCAGCCAAGGGGGTTACGAGCAGTACTTC. This rearrangement joins TRBV11-2 to TRBJ2-7, with D perhaps matching TRBD1 (6 bases). The germline V gene has CDR1 SGHAT and CDR2 FQNNGV. The length of the CDR3 is 12 residues. Trimming shortened V by 5 bases and J by 4 bases, and 9 bases separated the two germline ends.

The V call is TRBV30, the J call TRBJ2-4; D gene unclear. V lost 1 base, J lost 0 bases, and 4 bases lay in between. Germline loops: CDR1 GTSNPN, CDR2 SVGIG (reference sequence). The CDR3 is 13 amino acids. CDR3 DNA: TGTGCCTGGAGTGGGGTAGCCAAAAACATTCAGTACTTC. This codes for CAWSGVAKNIQYF.